The next 16 T cell receptor beta chains were all read from a single sample in a study of long-term antiretroviral therapy in people with HIV. Survey-level immunoSEQ v3.0 assays were run. TCRdb keeps only in-frame clones here, not all; method: immunoSEQ multiplex PCR. The repertoire has fewer than 45,000 clones, roughly 96% of them found once; the top ten carry 2.5% to 3%. This specimen was unsorted PBMCs, taken 3.7 years after starting antiretroviral therapy. The receptors derive from a woman aged 45-60 years with HIV.

The chain combines TRBV7-3 with TRBJ1-1; no clear D. Looked up from germline, CDR1 is SGHTA and CDR2 is FQGTGA. This CDR3 has 12 residues. V lost 6 bases and J 1 base, leaving 6 bases between the germline ends. CDR3 protein: CASRNQNTEAFF. The DNA for the CDR3 is TGTGCCAGCAGGAACCAGAACACTGAAGCTTTCTTT.

The chain joins TRBV19 to TRBJ1-6; D might be TRBD1 (5 bases). CDR3 length equals 14 residues. Trimming took off 7 bases at V and 6 bases at J, with 13 bases between the two ends. CDR1 and CDR2 from the germline V gene are LNHDA and SQIVND (reference sequence). In DNA form, the CDR3 reads TGTGCCAGTAATCCTTCAGGGAGTAATTCACCCCTCCACTTT. Its protein is CASNPSGSNSPLHF.

The chain is built from TRBV19 and TRBJ2-7, with 7 bases identical to TRBD2. The CDR3 spans 14 residues. Trimming cost V 2 bases and J 3 bases; bases outside gene matches: 4. Germline CDR1 and CDR2: LNHDA and SQIVND (reference sequence). CDR3 coding DNA: TGTGCCAGTAGTATAAGGCGGGGGAACTACGAGCAGTACTTC. Its protein product is CASSIRRGNYEQYF.

The chain carries TRBV30 and TRBJ2-1, with D tentatively TRBD1 or TRBD2 (5 bases each). The V end lost 1 base, the J end lost 4 bases, and 8 bases lay between the germline ends. Germline CDR1 reads GTSNPN; CDR2 reads SVGIG (reference sequence). CDR3 length: 13 amino acids. The CDR3 bases are TGTGCCTGGAGTGGGGGGACGTACAATGAGCAGTTCTTC. As protein: CAWSGGTYNEQFF. Filled out from reference TRBV30 and TRBJ2-1, the complete variable domain reads SQTIHQWPATLVQPVGSPLSLECTVEGTSNPNLYWYRQAAGRGLQLLFYSVGIGQISSEVPQNLSASRPQDRQFILSSKKLLLSDSGFYLCAWSGGTYNEQFFGPGTRLTVL.

The chain uses TRBV7-2 and TRBJ1-2, with 11 bases that match TRBD1. With 5 bases clipped from V and 7 bases from J, the junction kept 6 bases outside the gene matches. This CDR3 is 14 amino acids long. Germline V lookup: CDR1 SGHTA, CDR2 FQGNSA. As DNA, the CDR3 is TGTGCCAGCAGCCCGGACAGGGGGCAATTTGGCTACACCTTC. Translated: CASSPDRGQFGYTF.

The chain combines TRBV18 with TRBJ2-1; TRBD2 matches 9 bases. Germline V gene data show CDR1 as KGHSH and CDR2 as LQKENI. This CDR3 spans 16 amino acids. The J segment lost 7 bases and the V segment lost 2 bases, leaving 9 bases of the junction unmatched. CDR3 sequence (DNA): TGTGCCAGCTCACCAAATTTAGCGGGGGTTAGTAATGAGCAGTTCTTC. It codes for CASSPNLAGVSNEQFF.

The chain combines TRBV5-1 with TRBJ1-1; no firm D call. This CDR3 has 13 amino acids. Germline CDR1 and CDR2: SGHRS and YFSETQ. Trimming removed 0 bases at V and 7 bases at J, with 10 bases between. CDR3: CASSLVARVEAFF. The CDR3 DNA follows: TGCGCCAGCAGCTTGGTAGCTCGGGTTGAAGCTTTCTTT.

The rearrangement uses TRBV25-1 and TRBJ1-2, with D unclear. V gave up 2 bases and J gave up 0 bases, with 4 bases separating them. The CDR3 is made up of 13 amino acids. The V gene's germline CDR1 is MGHDK and CDR2 SYGVNS. CDR3 residues: CASSEPPNYGYTF. The CDR3 coding sequence is TGTGCCAGCAGTGAACCCCCTAACTATGGCTACACCTTC.

J is TRBJ2-7 and V is TRBV6-5; D is possibly TRBD1 (6 bases). Germline loops: CDR1 MNHEY, CDR2 SVGAGI. The CDR3 is made up of 15 amino acids. The V and J ends lost 0 bases and 3 bases respectively, with 12 bases between them. CDR3 protein: CASSYSKDRGYEQYF. The CDR3 nucleotides read TGTGCCAGCAGTTACTCGAAGGACAGAGGCTACGAGCAGTACTTC.

This clone was observed a single time. The chain is built from TRBV29-1 and TRBJ1-1; D ambiguous. Trimming stripped 7 bases from V and 4 bases from J, with 10 bases between. The germline V gene has CDR1 SQVTM and CDR2 ANQGSEA. This CDR3 region has 11 residues. The CDR3 loop is CSGRESTEAFF. DNA for the CDR3: TGCAGCGGTAGGGAAAGCACTGAAGCTTTCTTT.

This rearrangement joins TRBV7-2 to TRBJ2-5; D unclear. V lost 2 bases, J lost 5 bases, and 15 bases lay in between. CDR3 size: 15 residues. From germline, CDR1 is SGHTA and CDR2 FQGNSA. In nucleotides, the CDR3 is TGTGCCAGCAGCTTAACGGCCCTCTCCATTGAGACCCAGTACTTC. This sequence encodes CASSLTALSIETQYF.

The chain couples TRBV10-3 to TRBJ2-3; TRBD2 matches at 7 bases. CDR1 and CDR2 from the germline V gene are ENHRY and SYGVKD. This CDR3 has 17 amino acids. V lost 2 bases, J lost 0 bases, and 8 bases stayed unmatched. CDR3 sequence reads: CAISEPGLQLSTDTQYF. The DNA for the CDR3 is TGTGCCATCAGTGAGCCGGGACTACAACTTAGCACAGATACGCAGTATTTT.

The rearrangement uses TRBV2 and TRBJ1-1, with D tentatively TRBD1 (6 bases). The CDR3 has 13 residues. Germline V lookup: CDR1 SNHLY, CDR2 FYNNEI. V dropped 4 bases and J dropped 4 bases, with 10 bases sitting between them. In DNA form, the CDR3 reads TGTGCCAGCAGTGCCCGACAGGTCACTGAAGCTTTCTTT. Translated: CASSARQVTEAFF.

The chain employs TRBV7-9 and TRBJ1-2; D call uncertain. The CDR3 extends over 19 amino acids. CDR1 is SEHNR and CDR2 is FQNEAQ in the germline V gene (reference sequence). Deletions cut 2 bases from V and 0 bases from J, with 22 bases between. The chain's CDR3 is CASSLPTQLLPHANYGYTF. The DNA for the CDR3 is TGTGCCAGCAGCTTACCGACACAACTTTTACCTCATGCTAACTATGGCTACACCTTC.

This chain connects TRBV10-3 to TRBJ2-7; perhaps D is TRBD1 or TRBD2 (5 bases each). CDR1 and CDR2 (germline): ENHRY, SYGVKD. The CDR3 totals 14 residues. Deletions cut 6 bases from V and 0 bases from J, with 12 bases between. In DNA, the CDR3 is TGTGCCATCAGCCCCCGAGGGGCCTCCTACGAGCAGTACTTC. This gives the protein CAISPRGASYEQYF.

The rearrangement uses TRBV19 and TRBJ2-5, with D possibly matching TRBD2 (6 bases). The CDR3 totals 15 residues. CDR1 and CDR2 from the germline V gene are LNHDA and SQIVND (reference sequence). V gave up 3 bases and J gave up 5 bases, with 16 bases separating them. The CDR3 reads CASSIPGGSTETQYF. As DNA, the CDR3 is TGTGCCAGTAGTATCCCCGGGGGTTCGACGGAGACCCAGTACTTC.